The rows below give T cell receptor beta chains drawn from one sample of a study of Ad26.COV2.S vaccination and SARS-CoV-2 variants. The table came from immunoSEQ multiplex PCR; TCRdb's copy has only in-frame clones and leaves some out. The data hold over 90,000 clones, with over 60% observed a single time. This specimen consisted of peripheral blood, obtained after recovery from COVID-19. The receptor source for this set is a human donor who had recovered from COVID-19. Both conserved end residues are part of each CDR3. Fields, in order: clone size, V gene, D gene, J gene, CDR3 protein, CDR3 DNA. A D gene is named only where the DNA matches it firmly. Rows give clone size only sometimes, using once, few, many, or a class for an expanded clone.

clone_size: NA; v_call: TRBV4-3; d_call: NA; j_call: TRBJ2-7; cdr3_aa: CASSPSYHNYEQYF; cdr3_nt: TGCGCCAGCAGCCCGTCCTACCACAACTACGAGCAGTACTTC
clone_size: NA; v_call: TRBV7-2; d_call: NA; j_call: TRBJ1-5; cdr3_aa: CASSLDVGGSNQPQHF; cdr3_nt: TGTGCCAGCAGCTTAGACGTAGGGGGGAGCAATCAGCCCCAGCATTTT
clone_size: NA; v_call: TRBV5-6; d_call: NA; j_call: TRBJ1-1; cdr3_aa: CASSFATAEAFF; cdr3_nt: TGTGCCAGCAGCTTTGCAACAGCTGAAGCTTTCTTT
clone_size: few; v_call: TRBV7-9; d_call: NA; j_call: TRBJ1-2; cdr3_aa: CASSLAGQRVNYGYTF; cdr3_nt: TGTGCCAGCAGCTTAGCCGGACAGAGAGTTAACTATGGCTACACCTTC
clone_size: NA; v_call: TRBV6-5; d_call: NA; j_call: TRBJ2-4; cdr3_aa: CAVPRGAKNIQYF; cdr3_nt: TGTGCCGTACCCCGGGGGGCCAAAAACATTCAGTACTTC
clone_size: NA; v_call: TRBV11-2; d_call: NA; j_call: TRBJ2-1; cdr3_aa: CASSLASLSVGQFF; cdr3_nt: TGTGCCAGCAGCTTAGCGTCGCTTAGCGTAGGGCAGTTCTTC
clone_size: NA; v_call: TRBV5-1; d_call: TRBD1; j_call: TRBJ2-7; cdr3_aa: CASSSGGAYEQYF; cdr3_nt: TGCGCCAGCAGCTCAGGGGGTGCCTACGAGCAGTACTTC
clone_size: NA; v_call: TRBV30; d_call: NA; j_call: TRBJ1-1; cdr3_aa: CAWTEGRVNTEAFF; cdr3_nt: TGTGCCTGGACCGAGGGCCGGGTGAACACTGAAGCTTTCTTT
clone_size: NA; v_call: TRBV19; d_call: TRBD2; j_call: TRBJ2-5; cdr3_aa: CASSPGTSGFQETQYF; cdr3_nt: TGTGCCAGTTCCCCCGGGACTAGCGGGTTTCAAGAGACCCAGTACTTC
clone_size: NA; v_call: TRBV2; d_call: NA; j_call: TRBJ2-7; cdr3_aa: CASSARERYEQYF; cdr3_nt: TGTGCCAGCAGTGCCCGGGAGCGGTACGAGCAGTACTTC
clone_size: NA; v_call: TRBV27; d_call: NA; j_call: TRBJ2-7; cdr3_aa: CASSFGPTGAYEQYF; cdr3_nt: TGTGCCAGCAGTTTCGGACCAACCGGGGCCTACGAGCAGTACTTC
clone_size: many; v_call: TRBV5-1; d_call: NA; j_call: TRBJ1-6; cdr3_aa: CASSLAEGYNSPLHF; cdr3_nt: TGCGCCAGCAGCTTAGCCGAAGGCTATAATTCACCCCTCCACTTT
clone_size: NA; v_call: TRBV10-3; d_call: TRBD2; j_call: TRBJ2-7; cdr3_aa: CAITPTSDYEQYF; cdr3_nt: TGTGCCATCACTCCAACTAGCGACTACGAGCAGTACTTC
clone_size: once; v_call: TRBV30; d_call: NA; j_call: TRBJ1-4; cdr3_aa: CAWTLTGSGEKLFF; cdr3_nt: TGTGCCTGGACTTTGACAGGCTCTGGTGAAAAACTGTTTTTT
clone_size: NA; v_call: TRBV5-1; d_call: NA; j_call: TRBJ1-1; cdr3_aa: CASRTDLMNTEAFF; cdr3_nt: TGCGCCAGCAGGACAGACTTAATGAACACTGAAGCTTTCTTT
clone_size: NA; v_call: TRBV6-2/TRBV6-3; d_call: TRBD2; j_call: TRBJ2-3; cdr3_aa: CASSFLAGGRSTDTQYF; cdr3_nt: TGTGCCAGCAGTTTCTTAGCGGGGGGGCGGAGCACAGATACGCAGTATTTT
clone_size: few; v_call: TRBV10-3; d_call: NA; j_call: TRBJ2-3; cdr3_aa: CAISEGEVDTQYF; cdr3_nt: TGTGCCATCAGTGAAGGGGAAGTCGATACGCAGTATTTT